The clone carrying this T cell receptor (beta chain) turned up a few times. Its antigen is undetermined. This entry is derived from a study of blood T cells in healthy people across ages. Caucasian, healthy and from Russia, the donors were aged between roughly 6 and 100. Isolated PBMCs totaled at least 6.5 million in each sample. Whole-study findings and limits: More naive CD4+ cells and higher diversity were found in long-lived than in aged donors.

Trimming removed 0 bases at V and 5 bases at J, with 16 bases between. Germline loops: CDR1 MGHRA, CDR2 YSYEKL. The CDR3 has 16 amino acids. A second about 7 to 11 cycle PCR used barcoded and J-beta primers. TCRdb used MiXCR to reprocess the 5' RACE reads, holding one entry per CDR3 protein. The table records 780,000 or so distinct CDR3 sequences, 20% to 25% of them present only once. These data were also filed under a second study, of T cells of mothers and their children. From that report: Sequencing returned over 8 million TCR beta CDR3 reads per mother and roughly 3.1 million per child.

Sequenced material: blood. The chain is built from TRBV4-1 and TRBJ1-2, with D possibly being TRBD1 (5 bases). The TCR comes from a boy aged 5-17 years in good health. CDR3 amino acids: CASSQDPHGAEYGYTF. As DNA, the CDR3 is TGCGCCAGCAGCCAAGATCCCCACGGGGCTGAATATGGCTACACCTTC.